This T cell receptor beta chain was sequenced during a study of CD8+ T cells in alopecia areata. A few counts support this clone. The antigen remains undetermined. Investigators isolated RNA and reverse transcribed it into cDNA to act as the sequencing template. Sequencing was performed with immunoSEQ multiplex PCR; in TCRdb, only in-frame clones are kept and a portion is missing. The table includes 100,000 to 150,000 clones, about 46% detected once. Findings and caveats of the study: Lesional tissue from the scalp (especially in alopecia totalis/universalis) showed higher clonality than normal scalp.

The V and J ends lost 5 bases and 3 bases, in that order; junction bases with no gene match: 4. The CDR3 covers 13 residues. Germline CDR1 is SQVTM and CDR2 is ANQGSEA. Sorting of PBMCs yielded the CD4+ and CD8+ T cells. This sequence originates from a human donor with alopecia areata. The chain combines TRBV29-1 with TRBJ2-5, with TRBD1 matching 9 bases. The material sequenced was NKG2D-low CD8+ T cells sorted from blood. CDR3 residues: CSVPGQGEETQYF. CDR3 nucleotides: TGCAGCGTTCCGGGACAGGGTGAAGAGACCCAGTACTTC.